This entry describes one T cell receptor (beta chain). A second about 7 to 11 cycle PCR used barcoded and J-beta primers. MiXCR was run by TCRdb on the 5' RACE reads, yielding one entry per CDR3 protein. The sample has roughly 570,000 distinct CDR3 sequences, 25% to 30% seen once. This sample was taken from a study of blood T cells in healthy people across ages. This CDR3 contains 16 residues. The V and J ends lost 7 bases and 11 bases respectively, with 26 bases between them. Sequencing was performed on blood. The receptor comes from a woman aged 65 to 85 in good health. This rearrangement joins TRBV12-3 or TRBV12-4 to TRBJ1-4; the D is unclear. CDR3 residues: CASTPSPGLRSEKLFF. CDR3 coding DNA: TGTGCCAGCACCCCCAGTCCGGGTTTAAGGTCCGAGAAACTGTTTTTT.